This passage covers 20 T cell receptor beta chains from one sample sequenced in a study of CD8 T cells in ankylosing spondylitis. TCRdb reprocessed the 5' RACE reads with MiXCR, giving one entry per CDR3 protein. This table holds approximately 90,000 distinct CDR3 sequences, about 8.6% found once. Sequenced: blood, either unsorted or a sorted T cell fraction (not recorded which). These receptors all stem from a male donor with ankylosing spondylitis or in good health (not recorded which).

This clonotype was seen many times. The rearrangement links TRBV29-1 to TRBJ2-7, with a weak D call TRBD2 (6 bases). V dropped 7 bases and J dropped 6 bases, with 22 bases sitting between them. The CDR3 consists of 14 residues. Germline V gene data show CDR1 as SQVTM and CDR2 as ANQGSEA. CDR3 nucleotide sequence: TGCAGCGCCCTGGGGGGAACCCCGATGGGCGAGCAGTACTTC. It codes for CSALGGTPMGEQYF.

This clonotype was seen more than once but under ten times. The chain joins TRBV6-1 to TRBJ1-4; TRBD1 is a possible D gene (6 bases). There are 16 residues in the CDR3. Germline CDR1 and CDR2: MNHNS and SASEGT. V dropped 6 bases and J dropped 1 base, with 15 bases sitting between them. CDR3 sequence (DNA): TGTGCCAGCAGCGGGGACACGGAGGGAACTAATGAAAAACTGTTTTTT. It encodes CASSGDTEGTNEKLFF.

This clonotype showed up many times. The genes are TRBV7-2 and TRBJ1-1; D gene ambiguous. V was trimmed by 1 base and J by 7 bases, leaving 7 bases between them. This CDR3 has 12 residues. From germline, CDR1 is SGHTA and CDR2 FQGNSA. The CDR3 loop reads CASSLGRFEAFF. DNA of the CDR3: TGTGCCAGCAGCTTAGGGAGGTTTGAAGCTTTCTTT.

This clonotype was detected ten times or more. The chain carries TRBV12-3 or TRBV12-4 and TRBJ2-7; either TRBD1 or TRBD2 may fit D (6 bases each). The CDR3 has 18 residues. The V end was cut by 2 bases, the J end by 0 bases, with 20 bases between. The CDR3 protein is CASSLYMLGGTSSYEQYF. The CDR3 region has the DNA TGTGCCAGCAGTTTATATATGTTAGGGGGGACAAGCTCCTACGAGCAGTACTTC.

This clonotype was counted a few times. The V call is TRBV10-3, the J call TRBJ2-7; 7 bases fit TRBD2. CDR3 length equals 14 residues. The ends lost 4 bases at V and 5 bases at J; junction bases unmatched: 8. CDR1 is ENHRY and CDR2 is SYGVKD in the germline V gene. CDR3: CAISGSRGRNEQYF. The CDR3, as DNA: TGTGCCATCAGTGGTTCGCGGGGGAGGAACGAGCAGTACTTC.

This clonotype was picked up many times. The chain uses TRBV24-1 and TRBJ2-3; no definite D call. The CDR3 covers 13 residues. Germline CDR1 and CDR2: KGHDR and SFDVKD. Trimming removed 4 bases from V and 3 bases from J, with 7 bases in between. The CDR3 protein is CATSEENTDTQYF. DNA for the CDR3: TGTGCCACCAGTGAAGAAAATACAGATACGCAGTATTTT.

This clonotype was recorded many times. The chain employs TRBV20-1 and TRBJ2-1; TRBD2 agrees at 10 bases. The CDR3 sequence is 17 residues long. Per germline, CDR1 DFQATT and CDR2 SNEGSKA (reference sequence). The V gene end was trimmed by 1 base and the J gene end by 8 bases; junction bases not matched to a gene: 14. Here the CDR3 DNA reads TGCAGTGCTAGAGCCCAATTTCGAGCGGGGGGGCCCGATGAGCAGTTCTTC. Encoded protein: CSARAQFRAGGPDEQFF.

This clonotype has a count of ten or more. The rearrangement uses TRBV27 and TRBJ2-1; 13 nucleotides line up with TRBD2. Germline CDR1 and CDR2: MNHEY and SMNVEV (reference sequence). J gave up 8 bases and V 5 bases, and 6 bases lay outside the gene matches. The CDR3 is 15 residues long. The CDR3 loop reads CASSPGLAGDHEQFF. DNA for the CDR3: TGTGCCAGCAGTCCTGGACTAGCGGGAGATCATGAGCAGTTCTTC.

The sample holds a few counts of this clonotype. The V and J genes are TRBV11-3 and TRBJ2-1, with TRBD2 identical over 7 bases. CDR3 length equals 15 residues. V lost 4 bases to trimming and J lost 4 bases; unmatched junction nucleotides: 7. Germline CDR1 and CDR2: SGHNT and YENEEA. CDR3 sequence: CASSSPAGLYNEQFF. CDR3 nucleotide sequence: TGTGCCAGCAGCTCCCCAGCGGGACTTTACAATGAGCAGTTCTTC.

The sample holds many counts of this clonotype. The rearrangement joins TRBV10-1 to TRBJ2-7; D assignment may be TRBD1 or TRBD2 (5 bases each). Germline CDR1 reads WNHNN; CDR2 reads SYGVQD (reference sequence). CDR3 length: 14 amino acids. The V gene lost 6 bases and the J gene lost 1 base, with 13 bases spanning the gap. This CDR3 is CASRAGTGSYEQYF. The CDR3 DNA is TGCGCCAGCAGAGCCGGGACCGGGTCCTACGAGCAGTACTTC.

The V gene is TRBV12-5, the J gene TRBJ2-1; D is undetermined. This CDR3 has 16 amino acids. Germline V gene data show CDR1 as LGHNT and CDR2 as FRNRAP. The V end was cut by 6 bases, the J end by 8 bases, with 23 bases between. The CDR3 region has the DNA TGTGCTAGTGGACCCCTTCTAGGCCCGTCTGGGGATGAGCAGTTCTTC. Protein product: CASGPLLGPSGDEQFF.

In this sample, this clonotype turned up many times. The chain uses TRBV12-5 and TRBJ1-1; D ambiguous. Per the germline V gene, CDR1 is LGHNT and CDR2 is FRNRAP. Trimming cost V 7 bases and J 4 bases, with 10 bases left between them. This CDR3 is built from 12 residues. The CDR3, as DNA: TGTGCTAGTGCCCCACTCAGCACTGAAGCTTTCTTT. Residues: CASAPLSTEAFF.

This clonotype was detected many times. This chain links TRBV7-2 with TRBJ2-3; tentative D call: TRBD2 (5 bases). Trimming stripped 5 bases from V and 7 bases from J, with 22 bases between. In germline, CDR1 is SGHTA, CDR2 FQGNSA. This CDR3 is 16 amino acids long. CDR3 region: CASSPAGNLEGNTQYF. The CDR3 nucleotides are TGTGCCAGCAGCCCTGCCGGGAACCTTGAAGGGAATACGCAGTATTTT.

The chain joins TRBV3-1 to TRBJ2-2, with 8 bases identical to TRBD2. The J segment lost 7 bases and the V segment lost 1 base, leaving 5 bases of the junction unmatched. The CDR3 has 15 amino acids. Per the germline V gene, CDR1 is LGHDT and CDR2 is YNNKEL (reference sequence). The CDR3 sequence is CASSQVTGGNGELFF. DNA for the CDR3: TGTGCCAGCAGCCAAGTGACGGGGGGGAACGGGGAGCTGTTTTTT.

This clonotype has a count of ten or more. Here the CDR3 reads CASSARQLETQYF. The CDR3 nucleotides are TGTGCCAGCAGCGCTCGACAGCTAGAGACCCAGTACTTC. This chain connects TRBV7-9 to TRBJ2-5, with D perhaps TRBD1 (5 bases). From germline, CDR1 is SEHNR and CDR2 FQNEAQ (reference sequence). Trimming cost V 5 bases and J 4 bases, with 11 bases left between them. CDR3 size: 13 residues.

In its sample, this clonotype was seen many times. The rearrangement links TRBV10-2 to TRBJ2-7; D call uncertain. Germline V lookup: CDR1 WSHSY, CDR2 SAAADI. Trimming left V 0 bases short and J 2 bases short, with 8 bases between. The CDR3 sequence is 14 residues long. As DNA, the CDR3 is TGCGCCAGCAGTGAGTCAGGGTTTGCCTACGAGCAGTACTTC. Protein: CASSESGFAYEQYF.

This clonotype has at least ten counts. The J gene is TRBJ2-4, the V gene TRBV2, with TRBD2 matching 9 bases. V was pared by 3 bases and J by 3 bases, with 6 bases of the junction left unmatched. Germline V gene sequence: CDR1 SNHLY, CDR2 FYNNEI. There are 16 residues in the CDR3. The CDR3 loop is CASSERGGLSKNIQYF. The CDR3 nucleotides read TGTGCCAGCAGTGAGCGGGGGGGCCTTAGCAAAAACATTCAGTACTTC. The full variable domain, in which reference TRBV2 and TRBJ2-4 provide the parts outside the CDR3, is EPEVTQTPSHQVTQMGQEVILRCVPISNHLYFYWYRQILGQKVEFLVSFYNNEISEKSEIFDDQFSVERPDGSNFTLKIRSTKLEDSAMYFCASSERGGLSKNIQYFGAGTRLSVL.

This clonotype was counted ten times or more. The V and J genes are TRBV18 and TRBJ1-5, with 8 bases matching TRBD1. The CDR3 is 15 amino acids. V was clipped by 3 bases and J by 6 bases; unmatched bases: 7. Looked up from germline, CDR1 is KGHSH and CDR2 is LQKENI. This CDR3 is CASSPRQGSGQPQHF. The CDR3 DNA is TGTGCCAGCTCACCGAGACAGGGGAGCGGTCAGCCCCAGCATTTT.

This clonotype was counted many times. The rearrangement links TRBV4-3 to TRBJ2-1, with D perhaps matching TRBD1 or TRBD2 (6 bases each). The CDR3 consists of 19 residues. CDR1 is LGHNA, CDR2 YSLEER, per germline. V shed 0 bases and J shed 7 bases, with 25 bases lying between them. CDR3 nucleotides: TGCGCCAGCAGCCAAGACCCAAGACAGGCCGACTTCGGGACTAATGAGCAGTTCTTC. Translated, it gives CASSQDPRQADFGTNEQFF.

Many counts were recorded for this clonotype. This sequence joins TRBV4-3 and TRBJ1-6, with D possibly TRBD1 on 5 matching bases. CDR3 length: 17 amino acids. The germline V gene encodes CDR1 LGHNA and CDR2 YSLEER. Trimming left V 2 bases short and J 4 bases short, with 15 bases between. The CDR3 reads CASSQRGRAPYNSPLHF. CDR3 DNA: TGCGCCAGCAGCCAACGGGGGAGGGCCCCTTATAATTCACCCCTCCACTTT.